Each of the 27 T cell receptor beta chains below was sequenced from the same sample in a study of CD8 T cells in ankylosing spondylitis. Overall study results and limits: A TCR beta motif of several highly homologous variants appeared characteristic of ankylosing spondylitis blood.

TCRdb re-derived calls from the 5' RACE reads in MiXCR, one entry per CDR3 protein. Among about 460,000 distinct CDR3 sequences, over 4% were seen once, and the ten largest hold roughly 3.5%. These TCRs' antigens remain unknown. The material sequenced was blood, either unsorted or a sorted T cell fraction (not recorded which). Every receptor here comes from a male donor with ankylosing spondylitis.

This clonotype was recorded at least ten times. The CDR3 spells CASSIQGGTDTQYF. CDR3 coding DNA: TGTGCCAGTAGTATACAGGGTGGCACAGATACGCAGTATTTT. This chain joins TRBV19 and TRBJ2-3; perhaps TRBD1 as D (5 bases). Germline CDR1 and CDR2: LNHDA and SQIVND (reference sequence). V was clipped by 2 bases and J by 1 base, with 7 bases between them. The CDR3 has 14 amino acids.

This clonotype has at least ten counts. V and J are TRBV6-5 and TRBJ2-3; TRBD2 aligns across 9 bases. The CDR3 is made up of 16 amino acids. V lost 1 base and J lost 6; bases outside the gene matches: 8. The germline gives CDR1 MNHEY, CDR2 SVGAGI. CDR3 nucleotides: TGTGCCAGCAGTTACTTACTAGCGGGTCGGGAGGATACGCAGTATTTT. Protein: CASSYLLAGREDTQYF.

This clonotype was counted at least ten times. The chain carries TRBV12-3 or TRBV12-4 and TRBJ1-2, with D tentatively TRBD1 (6 bases). The CDR3 contains 14 residues. V dropped 3 bases and J dropped 1 base, with 9 bases sitting between them. The CDR3 sequence: CASSLQGYNYGYTF. DNA of the CDR3: TGTGCCAGCAGTTTGCAGGGGTATAACTATGGCTACACCTTC.

This clonotype showed up many times. This chain uses TRBV7-9 with TRBJ1-1; 7 nucleotides match TRBD1. The CDR3 has 15 amino acids. Germline assignment: CDR1 SEHNR and CDR2 FQNEAQ (reference sequence). V dropped 3 bases and J dropped 1; count of bases not matched to a gene: 5. CDR3 in DNA: TGTGCCAGCAGCTTCTCCGGGACAGCGAACACTGAAGCTTTCTTT. Its translation: CASSFSGTANTEAFF.

This clonotype has ten or more counts. The chain uses TRBV12-3 or TRBV12-4 and TRBJ2-1; tentatively, D is TRBD1 or TRBD2 (5 bases each). This CDR3 region has 15 residues. V was clipped by 2 bases and J by 5 bases, with 13 bases between them. The CDR3 DNA reads TGTGCCAGCAGTTTATTCCGGGACCAAAACAATGAGCAGTTCTTC. Amino acid sequence: CASSLFRDQNNEQFF.

This clonotype was seen more than once but under ten times. The chain joins TRBV7-2 to TRBJ2-5, with D maybe TRBD1 (6 bases). Trimming shortened V by 2 bases and J by 5 bases, and 12 bases separated the two germline ends. CDR1 is SGHTA, CDR2 FQGNSA, per germline. The CDR3 is 14 amino acids. CDR3 sequence reads: CASSLLGTMETQYF. CDR3 nucleotide sequence: TGTGCCAGCAGCTTACTTGGGACAATGGAGACCCAGTACTTC.

This clonotype occurred many times. The rearrangement joins TRBV20-1 to TRBJ2-5, with D possibly being TRBD1 or TRBD2 (5 bases each). The CDR3 length is 14 residues. Germline CDR1 and CDR2: DFQATT and SNEGSKA (reference sequence). Between the trimmed V and J ends, which lost 0 bases and 4 bases, there was a span of 12 bases. CDR3 sequence reads: CSARDRGEIETQYF. The CDR3 DNA sequence: TGCAGTGCTAGAGATCGAGGGGAGATAGAGACCCAGTACTTC.

This clonotype was counted ten times or more. The V gene is TRBV5-4, the J gene TRBJ1-2; D remains ambiguous. V lost 2 bases and J 2 bases, leaving 7 bases between the germline ends. This CDR3 spans 13 amino acids. Germline CDR1 SGHNT, CDR2 YYREEE (reference sequence). The CDR3 nucleotides are TGTGCCAGCAGCTTCGACGAGAACTATGGCTACACCTTC. Encoded protein: CASSFDENYGYTF.

Comment on this clonotype: This could be a read error, since a much larger clone is one nucleotide away. The conserved phenylalanine or tryptophan is not found at the CDR3 terminus, so this likely reflects a read error. This rearrangement joins TRBV29-1 to TRBJ2-3, with 7 positions matching TRBD2. CDR1 and CDR2 (germline): SQVTM, ANQGSEA. V lost 4 bases to trimming and J lost 0 bases; unmatched junction nucleotides: 1. CDR3 size: 13 residues. In DNA form, the CDR3 reads TGCAGCGTTGTCGGGGGGAGCACAGATACGCAGTATATT. Residues: CSVVGGSTDTQYI.

This clonotype was counted ten times or more. The chain joins TRBV12-3 or TRBV12-4 to TRBJ2-3; 9 nucleotides match TRBD2. This CDR3 is 15 amino acids long. Losses at the gene ends were 4 bases for V and 5 bases for J; bases not matched to a gene: 7. The CDR3 loop is CASSSHPAGGDTQYF. As DNA, the CDR3 is TGTGCCAGCAGTTCGCACCCAGCGGGAGGAGATACGCAGTATTTT.

This clonotype was recorded at least ten times. V usage is TRBV12-3 or TRBV12-4 and J usage is TRBJ1-5; D is uncertain. The CDR3 length is 12 residues. Trimming pared 6 bases from V and 7 bases from J, leaving 10 bases between. In DNA, the CDR3 is TGTGCCAGCAGCCAAGGTACCCAGCCCCAGCATTTT. Protein product: CASSQGTQPQHF.

The sample holds many counts of this clonotype. The V gene is TRBV9, the J gene TRBJ2-3, with D unresolved. Germline V gene lookup returns CDR1 SGDLS and CDR2 YYNGEE. V was trimmed by 6 bases and J by 4 bases, leaving 9 bases between them. There are 12 residues in the CDR3. Here the CDR3 DNA reads TGTGCCAGCAATCAACCGGCAGATACGCAGTATTTT. Translated, it gives CASNQPADTQYF.

This clonotype was observed at least ten times. J is TRBJ1-1 and V is TRBV25-1; D is unclear. Germline V lookup: CDR1 MGHDK, CDR2 SYGVNS. The CDR3 runs 10 residues. Trimming pared 10 bases from V and 6 bases from J, leaving 9 bases between. The CDR3 coding sequence is TGTGCCACCAAGGGTTCTGAAGCTTTCTTT. Residues: CATKGSEAFF.

The chain is built from TRBV20-1 and TRBJ1-1, with 7 bases identical to TRBD1. The CDR3 has 13 amino acids. Per the germline V gene, CDR1 is DFQATT and CDR2 is SNEGSKA (reference sequence). The V and J ends lost 4 bases and 1 base, in that order; junction bases with no gene match: 3. This CDR3 is CSATRQGNTEAFF. The CDR3 DNA is TGCAGTGCTACACGACAGGGGAACACTGAAGCTTTCTTT.

This clonotype was recorded at least ten times. The rearrangement joins TRBV12-3 or TRBV12-4 to TRBJ1-5; no clear D. Trimming left V 3 bases short and J 7 bases short, with 10 bases between. CDR3 length: 13 residues. CDR3: CASSLNGPQPQHF. As DNA, the CDR3 is TGTGCCAGCAGTTTGAATGGTCCACAGCCCCAGCATTTT.

This clonotype occurred a few times. This rearrangement joins TRBV30 to TRBJ2-7; D not resolved. Trimming left V 3 bases short and J 3 bases short, with 6 bases between. This CDR3 contains 11 residues. Germline CDR1 and CDR2: GTSNPN and SVGIG (reference sequence). In nucleotides, the CDR3 is TGTGCCTGGAGCGGCTACTACGAGCAGTACTTC. Its translation is CAWSGYYEQYF.

This clonotype came up many times. The chain has TRBV27 and TRBJ1-5; D not certain. CDR3 size: 16 residues. Germline V gene lookup returns CDR1 MNHEY and CDR2 SMNVEV (reference sequence). V was trimmed by 5 bases and J by 1 base, leaving 15 bases between them. This CDR3 reads CASSTPLRESNQPQHF. The DNA for the CDR3 is TGTGCCAGCAGTACACCCCTCCGAGAAAGCAATCAGCCCCAGCATTTT.

Ten or more counts support this clonotype. The chain uses TRBV3-1 and TRBJ1-3, with a possible D match to TRBD1 (5 bases). V lost 4 bases and J lost 0, with 10 bases in between. Germline V gene data show CDR1 as LGHDT and CDR2 as YNNKEL (reference sequence). The CDR3 totals 15 residues. For the CDR3, the DNA is TGTGCCAGCAGCCTCTTGGACAACTCTGGAAACACCATATATTTT. Encoded protein: CASSLLDNSGNTIYF.

This clonotype has more than one count but fewer than ten. The chain employs TRBV7-9 and TRBJ2-7, with 9 bases lining up with TRBD1. Germline V gives CDR1 SEHNR, CDR2 FQNEAQ (reference sequence). This CDR3 is 15 amino acids long. The V gene end was trimmed by 3 bases and the J gene end by 1 base; junction bases not matched to a gene: 4. CDR3 DNA: TGTGCCAGCAGCTTCACAGGGGGCGCATCCTACGAGCAGTACTTC. It translates to CASSFTGGASYEQYF.

This clonotype was seen ten or more times. The chain is built from TRBV7-2 and TRBJ1-1; D might be TRBD1 (5 bases). The CDR3 loop spans 16 amino acids. The V end lost 6 bases, the J end lost 1 base, and 18 bases lay between the germline ends. CDR1 and CDR2 from the germline V gene are SGHTA and FQGNSA. The CDR3 bases are TGTGCCAGCAGAAGTACGGGGCACCTGACGAACACTGAAGCTTTCTTT. It translates to CASRSTGHLTNTEAFF.

The chain uses TRBV12-3 or TRBV12-4 and TRBJ2-5; TRBD1 is a possible D gene (6 bases). Trimming stripped 1 base from V and 1 base from J, with 22 bases between. The CDR3 is 19 amino acids. The CDR3 sequence is CASSLVVRGRSMSQETQYF. Here the CDR3 DNA reads TGTGCCAGCAGTTTAGTGGTCAGGGGCCGGAGTATGAGCCAAGAGACCCAGTACTTC.

This sequence joins TRBV18 and TRBJ2-7; TRBD1 aligns across 7 bases. The CDR3 extends over 15 amino acids. Germline CDR1 reads KGHSH; CDR2 reads LQKENI. Trimming cost V 2 bases and J 3 bases; bases outside gene matches: 7. DNA for the CDR3: TGTGCCAGCTCACCAGCAGGACAGGTCTTCTACGAGCAGTACTTC. Residues: CASSPAGQVFYEQYF.

The table lists this clonotype with many counts. J is TRBJ1-4 and V is TRBV20-1; 8 bases map to TRBD1. V lost 0 bases, J lost 8 bases, and 11 bases stayed unmatched. The germline gives CDR1 DFQATT, CDR2 SNEGSKA (reference sequence). The CDR3 has 16 amino acids. CDR3 coding DNA: TGCAGTGCTAGAGATTTACGGAGACAGGGGTGGGAAAAACTGTTTTTT. It encodes CSARDLRRQGWEKLFF.

The CDR3 spells CASSVGRAGANVLTF. The CDR3 nucleotides are TGTGCCAGCAGCGTAGGCAGGGCTGGGGCCAACGTCCTGACTTTC. The rearrangement links TRBV9 to TRBJ2-6, with D perhaps TRBD1 (5 bases). This CDR3 is 15 amino acids long. V lost 0 bases to trimming and J lost 2 bases, with 6 bases between them. CDR1 and CDR2 (germline): SGDLS, YYNGEE. Full variable domain (remainder filled in from reference TRBV9 and TRBJ2-6): DSGVTQTPKHLITATGQRVTLRCSPRSGDLSVYWYQQSLDQGLQFLIQYYNGEERAKGNILERFSAQQFPDLHSELNLSSLELGDSALYFCASSVGRAGANVLTFGAGSRLTVL.

This clonotype occurred many times. The chain carries TRBV20-1 and TRBJ2-7; TRBD1 might be the D (7 bases). In germline, CDR1 is DFQATT, CDR2 SNEGSKA (reference sequence). The ends were cut back, 0 bases at V and 6 bases at J, with 18 bases in the middle. The CDR3 is 15 amino acids. The CDR3, as DNA: TGCAGTGCTAGAGAGGCAGGGGGGCCCTACGGCGAGCAGTACTTC. Its protein is CSAREAGGPYGEQYF.

This clonotype appeared a single time. The V call is TRBV2, the J call TRBJ1-4; D not resolved. Trimming left V 7 bases short and J 4 bases short, with 13 bases between. CDR3 length: 14 residues. Germline V gene lookup returns CDR1 SNHLY and CDR2 FYNNEI. The CDR3 loop is CASIQGLNNEKLFF. The CDR3 coding sequence is TGTGCCAGCATCCAAGGACTGAATAATGAAAAACTGTTTTTT.

In this sample, this clonotype turned up many times. This chain links TRBV4-3 with TRBJ1-6, with D possibly being TRBD1 (6 bases). Per the germline V gene, CDR1 is LGHNA and CDR2 is YSLEER. This CDR3 has 15 amino acids. Deletions cut 0 bases from V and 7 bases from J, with 10 bases between. CDR3 bases: TGCGCCAGCAGCCAAGATCTCAGGGGAAATTCACCCCTCCACTTT. This translates into CASSQDLRGNSPLHF.